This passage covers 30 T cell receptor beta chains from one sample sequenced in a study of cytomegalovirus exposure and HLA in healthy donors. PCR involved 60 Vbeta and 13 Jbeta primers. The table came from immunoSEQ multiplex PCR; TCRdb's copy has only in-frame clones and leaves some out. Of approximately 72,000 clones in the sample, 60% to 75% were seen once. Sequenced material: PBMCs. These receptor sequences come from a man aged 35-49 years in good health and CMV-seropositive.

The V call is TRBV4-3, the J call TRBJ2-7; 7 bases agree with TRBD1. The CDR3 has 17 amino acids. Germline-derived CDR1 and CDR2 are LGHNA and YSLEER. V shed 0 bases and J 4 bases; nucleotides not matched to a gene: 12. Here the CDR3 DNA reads TGCGCCAGCAGCCAAGAGAGTTTGGGGACAGTACCATACGAGCAGTACTTC. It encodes CASSQESLGTVPYEQYF.

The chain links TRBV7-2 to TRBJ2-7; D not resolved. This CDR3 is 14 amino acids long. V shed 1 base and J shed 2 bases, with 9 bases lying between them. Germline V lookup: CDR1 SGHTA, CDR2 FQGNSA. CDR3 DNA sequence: TGTGCCAGCAGCTTAGACATCGTCGCCTACGAGCAGTACTTC. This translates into CASSLDIVAYEQYF.

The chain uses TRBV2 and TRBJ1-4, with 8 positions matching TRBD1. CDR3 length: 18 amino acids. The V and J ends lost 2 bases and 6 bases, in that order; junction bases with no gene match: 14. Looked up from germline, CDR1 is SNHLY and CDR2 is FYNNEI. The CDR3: CASSEPLKHRGRDEKLFF. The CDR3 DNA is TGTGCCAGCAGTGAACCCCTCAAACACAGGGGGAGAGATGAAAAACTGTTTTTT.

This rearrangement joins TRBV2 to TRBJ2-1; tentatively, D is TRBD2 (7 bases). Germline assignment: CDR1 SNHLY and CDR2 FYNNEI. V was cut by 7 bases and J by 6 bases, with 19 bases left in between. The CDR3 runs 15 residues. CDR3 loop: CASKGGWGGPNEQFF. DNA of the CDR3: TGTGCCAGCAAGGGGGGATGGGGGGGCCCCAATGAGCAGTTCTTC.

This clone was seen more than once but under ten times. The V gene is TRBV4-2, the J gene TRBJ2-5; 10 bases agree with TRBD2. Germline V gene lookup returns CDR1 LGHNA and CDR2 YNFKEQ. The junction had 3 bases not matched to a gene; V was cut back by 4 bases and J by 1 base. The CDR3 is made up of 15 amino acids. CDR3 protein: CASSLAGGIQETQYF. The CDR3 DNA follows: TGTGCCAGCAGCCTAGCGGGGGGTATCCAAGAGACCCAGTACTTC.

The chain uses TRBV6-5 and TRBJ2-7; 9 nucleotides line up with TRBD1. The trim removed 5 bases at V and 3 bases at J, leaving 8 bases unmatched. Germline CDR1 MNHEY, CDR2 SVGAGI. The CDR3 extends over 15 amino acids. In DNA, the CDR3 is TGTGCCAGCAGTAGACAGGGGGTTAAATTCTACGAGCAGTACTTC. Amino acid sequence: CASSRQGVKFYEQYF.

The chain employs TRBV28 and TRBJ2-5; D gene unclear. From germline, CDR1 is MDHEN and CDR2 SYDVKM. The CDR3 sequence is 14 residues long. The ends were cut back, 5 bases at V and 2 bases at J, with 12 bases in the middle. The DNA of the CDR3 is TGTGCCAGCAGTCCTCCGTACGGGCAAGAGACCCAGTACTTC. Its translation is CASSPPYGQETQYF.

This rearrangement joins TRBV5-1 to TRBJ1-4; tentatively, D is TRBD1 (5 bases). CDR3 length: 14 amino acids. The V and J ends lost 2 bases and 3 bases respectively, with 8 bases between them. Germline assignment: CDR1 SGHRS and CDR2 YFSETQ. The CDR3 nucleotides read TGCGCCAGCAGCTTCCAGGGATCTAATGAAAAACTGTTTTTT. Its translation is CASSFQGSNEKLFF.

CDR3 region: CASSYEANRYEQYF. CDR3 DNA: TGTGCCAGCAGTTACGAGGCAAACCGCTACGAGCAGTACTTC. The chain couples TRBV6-6 to TRBJ2-5; D call uncertain. The tail of the sequence fits TRBJ2-7 better, so the J call may be wrong. The CDR3 is 14 residues long. Per germline, CDR1 MNHNY and CDR2 SVGAGI (reference sequence).

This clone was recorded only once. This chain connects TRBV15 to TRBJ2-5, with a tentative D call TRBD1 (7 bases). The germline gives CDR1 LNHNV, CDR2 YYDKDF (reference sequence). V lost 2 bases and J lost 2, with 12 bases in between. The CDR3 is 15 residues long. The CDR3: CATSRRTGLQETQYF. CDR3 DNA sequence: TGTGCCACCAGCAGAAGGACAGGACTACAAGAGACCCAGTACTTC.

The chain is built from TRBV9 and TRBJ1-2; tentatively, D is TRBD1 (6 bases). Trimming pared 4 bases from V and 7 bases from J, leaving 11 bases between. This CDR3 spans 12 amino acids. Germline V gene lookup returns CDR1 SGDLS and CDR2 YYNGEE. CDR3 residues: CASSQQGGGYTF. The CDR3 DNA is TGTGCCAGCAGCCAACAGGGCGGTGGCTACACCTTC.

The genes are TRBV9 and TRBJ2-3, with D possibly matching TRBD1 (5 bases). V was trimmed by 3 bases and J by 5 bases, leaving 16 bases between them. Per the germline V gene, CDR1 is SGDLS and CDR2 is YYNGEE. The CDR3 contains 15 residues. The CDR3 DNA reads TGTGCCAGCAGCGCCCTCGCCAGGGCCGTAGATACGCAGTATTTT. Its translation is CASSALARAVDTQYF.

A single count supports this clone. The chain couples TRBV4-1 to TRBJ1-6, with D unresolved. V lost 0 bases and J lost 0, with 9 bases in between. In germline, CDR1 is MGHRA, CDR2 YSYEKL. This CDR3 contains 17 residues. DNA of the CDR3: TGCGCCAGCAGCCAAGATAAGAAGAGCTCCTATAATTCACCCCTCCACTTT. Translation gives CASSQDKKSSYNSPLHF.

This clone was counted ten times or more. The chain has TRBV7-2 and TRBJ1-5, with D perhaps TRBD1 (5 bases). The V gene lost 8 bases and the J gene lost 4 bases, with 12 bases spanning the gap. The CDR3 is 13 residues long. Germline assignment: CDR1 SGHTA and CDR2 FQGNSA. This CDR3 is CASGRGVNQPQHF. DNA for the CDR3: TGTGCCAGCGGCCGGGGGGTTAATCAGCCCCAGCATTTT.

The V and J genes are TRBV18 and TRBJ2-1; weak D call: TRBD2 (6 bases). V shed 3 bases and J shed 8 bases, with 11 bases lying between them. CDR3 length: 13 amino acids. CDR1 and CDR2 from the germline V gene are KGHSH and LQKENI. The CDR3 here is CASSPRGRDEQFF. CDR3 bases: TGTGCCAGCTCACCGCGGGGTCGTGATGAGCAGTTCTTC.

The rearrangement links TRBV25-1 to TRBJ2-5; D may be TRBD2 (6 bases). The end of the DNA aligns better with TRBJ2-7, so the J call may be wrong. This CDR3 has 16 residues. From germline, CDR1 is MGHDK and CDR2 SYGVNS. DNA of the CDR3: TGTGCCAGCAGTGATACTTTAACACCCGGAGGGCACGAGCAGTACTTC. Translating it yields CASSDTLTPGGHEQYF.

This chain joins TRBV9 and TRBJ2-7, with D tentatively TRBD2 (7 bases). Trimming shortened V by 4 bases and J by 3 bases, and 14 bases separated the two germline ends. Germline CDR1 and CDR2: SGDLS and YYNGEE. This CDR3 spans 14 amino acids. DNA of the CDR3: TGTGCCAGCAGCTCCGGGGAGGGGGGCTACGAGCAGTACTTC. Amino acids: CASSSGEGGYEQYF.

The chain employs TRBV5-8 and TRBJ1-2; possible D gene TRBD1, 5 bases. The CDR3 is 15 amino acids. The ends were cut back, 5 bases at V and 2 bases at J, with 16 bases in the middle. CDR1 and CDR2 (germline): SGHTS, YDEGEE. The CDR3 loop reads CASRVGAHKNYGYTF. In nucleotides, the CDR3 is TGTGCCAGCAGGGTTGGGGCCCACAAAAACTATGGCTACACCTTC. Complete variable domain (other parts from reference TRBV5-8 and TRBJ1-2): EAGVTQSPTHLIKTRGQQATLRCSPISGHTSVYWYQQALGLGLQFLLWYDEGEERNRGNFPPRFSGRQFPNYSSELNVNALELEDSALYLCASRVGAHKNYGYTFGSGTRLTVV.

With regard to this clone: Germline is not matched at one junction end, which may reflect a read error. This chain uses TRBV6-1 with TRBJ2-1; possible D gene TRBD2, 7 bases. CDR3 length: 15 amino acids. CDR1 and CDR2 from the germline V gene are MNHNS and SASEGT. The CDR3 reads CASRGGGDLYNEQFF. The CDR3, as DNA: TGTGCCAGCAGAGGGGGGGGAGACCTATACAATGAACAGTTCTTC.

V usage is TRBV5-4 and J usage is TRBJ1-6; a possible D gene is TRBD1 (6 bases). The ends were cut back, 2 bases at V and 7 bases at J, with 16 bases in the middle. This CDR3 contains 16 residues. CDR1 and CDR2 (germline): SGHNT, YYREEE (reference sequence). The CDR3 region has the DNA TGTGCCAGCAGCTTCTATGGCGGCAGGGGAAATTCACCCCTCCACTTT. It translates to CASSFYGGRGNSPLHF.

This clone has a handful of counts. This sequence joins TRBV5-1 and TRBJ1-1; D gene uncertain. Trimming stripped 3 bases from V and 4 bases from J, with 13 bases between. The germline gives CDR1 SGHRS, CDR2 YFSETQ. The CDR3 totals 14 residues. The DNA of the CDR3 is TGCGCCAGCAGCTCAGGATCCCTGGCCACTGAAGCTTTCTTT. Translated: CASSSGSLATEAFF.

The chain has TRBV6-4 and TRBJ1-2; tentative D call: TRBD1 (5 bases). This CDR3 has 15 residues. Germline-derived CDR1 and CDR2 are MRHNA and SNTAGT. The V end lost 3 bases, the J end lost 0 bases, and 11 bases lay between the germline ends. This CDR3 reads CASSEWSGANYGYTF. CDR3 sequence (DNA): TGTGCCAGCAGTGAGTGGTCGGGGGCTAACTATGGCTACACCTTC.

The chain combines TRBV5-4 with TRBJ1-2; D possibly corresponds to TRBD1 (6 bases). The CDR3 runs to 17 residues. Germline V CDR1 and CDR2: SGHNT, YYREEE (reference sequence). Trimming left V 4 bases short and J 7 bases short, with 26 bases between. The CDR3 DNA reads TGTGCCAGCAGCCCCCCCCAGGGGCCGACCTTAAGGGGTGGCTACACCTTC. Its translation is CASSPPQGPTLRGGYTF.

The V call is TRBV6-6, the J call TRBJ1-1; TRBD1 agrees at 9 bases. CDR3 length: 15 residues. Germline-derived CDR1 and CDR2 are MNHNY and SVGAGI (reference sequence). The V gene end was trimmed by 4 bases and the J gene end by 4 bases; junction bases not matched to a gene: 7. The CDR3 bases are TGTGCCAGCAGTTTCCAACAGGGGGCGCCCACTGAAGCTTTCTTT. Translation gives CASSFQQGAPTEAFF.

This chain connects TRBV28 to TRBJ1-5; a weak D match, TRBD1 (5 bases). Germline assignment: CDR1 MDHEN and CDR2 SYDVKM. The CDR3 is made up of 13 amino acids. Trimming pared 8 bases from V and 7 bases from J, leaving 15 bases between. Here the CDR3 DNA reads TGTGCCAGCCGGTCCCAGGGATACCAGCCCCAGCATTTT. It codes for CASRSQGYQPQHF. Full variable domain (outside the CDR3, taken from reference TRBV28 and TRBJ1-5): DVKVTQSSRYLVKRTGEKVFLECVQDMDHENMFWYRQDPGLGLRLIYFSYDVKMKEKGDIPEGYSVSREKKERFSLILESASTNQTSMYLCASRSQGYQPQHFGDGTRLSIL.

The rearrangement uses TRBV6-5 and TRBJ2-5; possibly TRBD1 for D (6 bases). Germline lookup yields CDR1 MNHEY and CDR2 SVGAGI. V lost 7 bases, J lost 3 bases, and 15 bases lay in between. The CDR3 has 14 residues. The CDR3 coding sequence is TGTGCCAGCACCCCAGGGGTCTACGAAGAGACCCAGTACTTC. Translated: CASTPGVYEETQYF.

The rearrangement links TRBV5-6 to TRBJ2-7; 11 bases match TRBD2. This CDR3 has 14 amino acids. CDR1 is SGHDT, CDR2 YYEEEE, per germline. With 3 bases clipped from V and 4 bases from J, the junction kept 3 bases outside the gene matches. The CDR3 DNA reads TGTGCCAGCAGCTCTAGCGGGGGGCTGTACGAGCAGTACTTC. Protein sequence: CASSSSGGLYEQYF.

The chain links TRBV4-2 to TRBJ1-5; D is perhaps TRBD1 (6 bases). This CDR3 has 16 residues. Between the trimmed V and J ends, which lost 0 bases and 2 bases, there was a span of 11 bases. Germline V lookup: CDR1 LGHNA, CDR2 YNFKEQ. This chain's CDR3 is CASSQDNRVGNQPQHF. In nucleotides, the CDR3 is TGTGCCAGCAGCCAAGATAACAGGGTGGGCAATCAGCCCCAGCATTTT.

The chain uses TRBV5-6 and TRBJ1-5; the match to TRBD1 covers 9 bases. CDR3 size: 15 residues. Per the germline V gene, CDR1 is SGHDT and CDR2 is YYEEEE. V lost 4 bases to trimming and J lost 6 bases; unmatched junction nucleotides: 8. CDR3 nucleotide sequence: TGTGCCAGCAGCCACCGACAGGGGGTTGGTCAGCCCCAGCATTTT. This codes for CASSHRQGVGQPQHF.

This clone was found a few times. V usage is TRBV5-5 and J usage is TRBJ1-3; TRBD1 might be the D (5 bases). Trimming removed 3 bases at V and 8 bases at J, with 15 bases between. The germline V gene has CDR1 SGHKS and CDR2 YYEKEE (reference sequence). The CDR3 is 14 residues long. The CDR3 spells CASSSGPGGDTIYF. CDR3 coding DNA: TGTGCCAGCAGCTCCGGACCGGGAGGGGACACCATATATTTT. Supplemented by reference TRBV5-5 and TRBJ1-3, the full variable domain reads DAGVTQSPTHLIKTRGQQVTLRCSPISGHKSVSWYQQVLGQGPQFIFQYYEKEERGRGNFPDRFSARQFPNYSSELNVNALLLGDSALYLCASSSGPGGDTIYFGEGSWLTVV.